This T cell receptor beta chain was sequenced in a study of T cell changes during pregnancy in multiple sclerosis. Libraries were prepared by immunoSEQ multiplex PCR; TCRdb keeps only in-frame clonotypes and omits some of them. The sample records around 92,000 clones, just under 95% being singletons. V was shortened by 3 bases and J by 3 bases, with 9 bases between the two germline ends. The CDR3 has 15 amino acids. CDR1 and CDR2 from the germline V gene are MGHDK and SYGVNS. The chain is built from TRBV25-1 and TRBJ1-6; D not certain. Source: peripheral blood, taken in the first trimester of pregnancy. The receptor comes from a female donor with multiple sclerosis, enrolled in a pregnancy study. The CDR3 reads CASSDFGSYNSPLHF. The DNA for the CDR3 is TGTGCCAGCAGTGATTTCGGGAGCTATAATTCACCCCTCCACTTT.